This is a list of T cell receptor beta chains from one sample in a study of regulatory T cells in long-lasting Graves disease. TCRdb called the multiplex PCR reads again in MiXCR, with one record for every CDR3 protein. Here the sample spans 450,000 or so distinct CDR3 sequences, about 22% being singletons. The material was peripheral blood mononuclear cells (PBMCs), obtained when the disease was refractory, from a patient treated with antithyroid drugs. The source is a female donor with Graves disease. Each CDR3 is given with its conserved first and last residue. D genes are given only for firm matches. Some rows mark clone size as missing; the rest say once, few, many or name a class of expanded clone.

cdr3_nt: TGCAGTGCTGCAGGACAGGTCAACACTGAAGCTTTCTTT
cdr3_aa: CSAAGQVNTEAFF
clone_size: many
j_call: TRBJ1-1
v_call: TRBV20-1
d_call: TRBD1

cdr3_nt: TGTGCCAGTAGTCTGGCGGGATCCGTCGAGACCCAGTACTTC
cdr3_aa: CASSLAGSVETQYF
clone_size: -
j_call: TRBJ2-5
v_call: TRBV19
d_call: -

cdr3_nt: TGTGCCAGCAGTCGAACATCTCCCGCTAACTATGGCTACACCTTC
cdr3_aa: CASSRTSPANYGYTF
clone_size: many
j_call: TRBJ1-2
v_call: TRBV11-2
d_call: -

cdr3_nt: TGTGCCAGCAGCTTTCCGGGAGGGAATGGCTACACCTTC
cdr3_aa: CASSFPGGNGYTF
clone_size: many
j_call: TRBJ1-2
v_call: TRBV7-2
d_call: -

cdr3_nt: TGTGCCAGTAGTACCGACAGGAAGTCACCCCTCCACTTT
cdr3_aa: CASSTDRKSPLHF
clone_size: -
j_call: TRBJ1-6
v_call: TRBV19
d_call: -

cdr3_nt: TGTGCCAGCAGCTTAGGGGTAACTCAGCCCCAGCATTTT
cdr3_aa: CASSLGVTQPQHF
clone_size: -
j_call: TRBJ1-5
v_call: TRBV11-2
d_call: -

cdr3_nt: TGTGCCAGCAGTTGGGCCGGGACTAGCGGGACATTCTCCTACGAGCAGTACTTC
cdr3_aa: CASSWAGTSGTFSYEQYF
clone_size: -
j_call: TRBJ2-7
v_call: TRBV28
d_call: TRBD2

cdr3_nt: TGCAGTGCTAGCCAATGGGCAGTCCATGGCTACACCTTC
cdr3_aa: CSASQWAVHGYTF
clone_size: -
j_call: TRBJ1-2
v_call: TRBV20-1
d_call: -

cdr3_nt: TGTGCCAGCAGTGACCTAGTACTACCCTCCTACAATGAGCAGTTCTTC
cdr3_aa: CASSDLVLPSYNEQFF
clone_size: -
j_call: TRBJ2-1
v_call: TRBV2
d_call: -

cdr3_nt: TGTGCCAGCAGCCCTTGGCCCGTTACTAACTATGGCTACACCTTC
cdr3_aa: CASSPWPVTNYGYTF
clone_size: few
j_call: TRBJ1-2
v_call: TRBV27
d_call: -

cdr3_nt: TGTGCCAGCAGCCCCCCGGGCGGGGGGGCCCAAGAGACCCAGTACTTC
cdr3_aa: CASSPPGGGAQETQYF
clone_size: -
j_call: TRBJ2-5
v_call: TRBV3-1
d_call: TRBD2

cdr3_nt: TGTGCCAGCACCACGGACATTTACGGCTACACCTTC
cdr3_aa: CASTTDIYGYTF
clone_size: many
j_call: TRBJ1-2
v_call: TRBV12-3/TRBV12-4
d_call: -

cdr3_nt: TGTGCCAGCAGTCTCGGGGCAGCGGGGACTAGCACAGATACGCAGTATTTT
cdr3_aa: CASSLGAAGTSTDTQYF
clone_size: few
j_call: TRBJ2-3
v_call: TRBV7-3
d_call: TRBD2

cdr3_nt: TGCAGTGCTAGGCAGCTAAATTCACCCCTCCACTTT
cdr3_aa: CSARQLNSPLHF
clone_size: few
j_call: TRBJ1-6
v_call: TRBV20-1
d_call: -

cdr3_nt: TGTGCCAGCACCGCCACTAGCGGGCTCTCCTACGAGCAGTACTTC
cdr3_aa: CASTATSGLSYEQYF
clone_size: -
j_call: TRBJ2-7
v_call: TRBV11-3
d_call: TRBD2

cdr3_nt: TGTGCCAGCAGTTACGAAAGAGGTCCAACCGGGGAGCTGTTTTTT
cdr3_aa: CASSYERGPTGELFF
clone_size: many
j_call: TRBJ2-2
v_call: TRBV6-5
d_call: -

cdr3_nt: TGCAGCGCTGCCCAGGGCCCCCTACGTGGGCAGTACTTC
cdr3_aa: CSAAQGPLRGQYF
clone_size: many
j_call: TRBJ2-7
v_call: TRBV29-1
d_call: -

cdr3_nt: TGTGCCAGCAGCTTAGCCCCACCCGGGACCGTCACCTACGAGCAGTACTTC
cdr3_aa: CASSLAPPGTVTYEQYF
clone_size: many
j_call: TRBJ2-7
v_call: TRBV11-1
d_call: -

cdr3_nt: TGTGCCAGCAATACAAGGGGCACCGGGGAGCTGTTTTTT
cdr3_aa: CASNTRGTGELFF
clone_size: -
j_call: TRBJ2-2
v_call: TRBV7-3
d_call: -

cdr3_nt: TGTGCCTGGGGGACAGGGAGCTCTGGAAACACCATATATTTT
cdr3_aa: CAWGTGSSGNTIYF
clone_size: -
j_call: TRBJ1-3
v_call: TRBV30
d_call: TRBD1

cdr3_nt: TGTGCCAGCAGTTTAAACGGGGGGGCCGGGGAGACCCAGTACTTC
cdr3_aa: CASSLNGGAGETQYF
clone_size: -
j_call: TRBJ2-5
v_call: TRBV28
d_call: TRBD2

cdr3_nt: TGTGCCAGCAGTTCGGGACAAGAGGAGACTGAAGCTTTCTTT
cdr3_aa: CASSSGQEETEAFF
clone_size: many
j_call: TRBJ1-1
v_call: TRBV28
d_call: -

cdr3_nt: TGCGCCAGCAGCCAGACTAAGGGACAGGGGGCTAACTATGGCTACACCTTC
cdr3_aa: CASSQTKGQGANYGYTF
clone_size: -
j_call: TRBJ1-2
v_call: TRBV4-3
d_call: TRBD1

cdr3_nt: TGTGCCAGCAGTTTCCCGGGGTCCCGGAACGAGCAGTACTTC
cdr3_aa: CASSFPGSRNEQYF
clone_size: few
j_call: TRBJ2-7
v_call: TRBV27
d_call: -

cdr3_nt: TGTGCCAGCAGCCGGGACAGCACCTACGAGCAGTACTTC
cdr3_aa: CASSRDSTYEQYF
clone_size: many
j_call: TRBJ2-7
v_call: TRBV7-2
d_call: TRBD1

cdr3_nt: TGCGCCAGCAGCTTTGGCGGGGAGTCCTACGAGCAGTACTTC
cdr3_aa: CASSFGGESYEQYF
clone_size: -
j_call: TRBJ2-7
v_call: TRBV5-1
d_call: -

cdr3_nt: TGTGCCAGCACTTGTGGTCGGGGACAGCATAGCAATCAGCCCCAGCATTTT
cdr3_aa: CASTCGRGQHSNQPQHF
clone_size: many
j_call: TRBJ1-5
v_call: TRBV27
d_call: TRBD1

cdr3_nt: TGTGCCAGCAGTTTCTCTCCTCCAATAGCGGGAAGAGCCACCGGGGAGCTGTTTTTT
cdr3_aa: CASSFSPPIAGRATGELFF
clone_size: -
j_call: TRBJ2-2
v_call: TRBV2
d_call: TRBD2

cdr3_nt: TGTGCCAGCAGTCACCGGGATCAGAGGGCCCACGAGCAGTACTTC
cdr3_aa: CASSHRDQRAHEQYF
clone_size: many
j_call: TRBJ2-7
v_call: TRBV27
d_call: -

cdr3_nt: TGTGCCAGCAGCTCAACCTGGACAGGAGATGGCTACACCTTC
cdr3_aa: CASSSTWTGDGYTF
clone_size: many
j_call: TRBJ1-2
v_call: TRBV7-9
d_call: TRBD1

cdr3_nt: TGTGCCAGCAGCACCCAGGGGGGCGCTGAAGCTTTCTTT
cdr3_aa: CASSTQGGAEAFF
clone_size: many
j_call: TRBJ1-1
v_call: TRBV11-1
d_call: TRBD1

cdr3_nt: TGTGCCAGTACAAGGTTCATCAACAATCAGCCCCAGCATTTT
cdr3_aa: CASTRFINNQPQHF
clone_size: -
j_call: TRBJ1-5
v_call: TRBV19
d_call: -

cdr3_nt: TGTGCCAGTAGTATACAGGGCCTTCAGCCCCAGCATTTT
cdr3_aa: CASSIQGLQPQHF
clone_size: -
j_call: TRBJ1-5
v_call: TRBV19
d_call: -

cdr3_nt: TGTGCCAGCACCCTAAGGGGGGGCGAGCAGTACTTC
cdr3_aa: CASTLRGGEQYF
clone_size: many
j_call: TRBJ2-7
v_call: TRBV7-2
d_call: -

cdr3_nt: TGTGCCAGCCTCATCGGGTCTCGGGAGACCCAGTACTTC
cdr3_aa: CASLIGSRETQYF
clone_size: many
j_call: TRBJ2-5
v_call: TRBV11-2
d_call: -

cdr3_nt: TGCAGTGCTAGAGAGGAAGATCGCGATGGCTACACCTTC
cdr3_aa: CSAREEDRDGYTF
clone_size: -
j_call: TRBJ1-2
v_call: TRBV20-1
d_call: -

cdr3_nt: TGTGCCAGCAGCTTAGGCGGGATGGGATATCAGCCCCAGCATTTT
cdr3_aa: CASSLGGMGYQPQHF
clone_size: few
j_call: TRBJ1-5
v_call: TRBV7-2
d_call: -

cdr3_nt: TGTGCCAGTAGTACGGTTCAGGGGCCCACTGAAGCTTTCTTT
cdr3_aa: CASSTVQGPTEAFF
clone_size: -
j_call: TRBJ1-1
v_call: TRBV19
d_call: -

cdr3_nt: TGTGCCAGCAGCCAAGCAGCAGGGGGAAAGACCCAGTACTTC
cdr3_aa: CASSQAAGGKTQYF
clone_size: -
j_call: TRBJ2-5
v_call: TRBV3-1
d_call: TRBD1

cdr3_nt: TGTGCCAGCAGGCCCGGGACAGCCCACACCGGGGAGCTGTTTTTT
cdr3_aa: CASRPGTAHTGELFF
clone_size: -
j_call: TRBJ2-2
v_call: TRBV6-1
d_call: TRBD1

cdr3_nt: TGTGCCAGCTCACAAACCAGGGAACCCTACGAGCAGTACTTC
cdr3_aa: CASSQTREPYEQYF
clone_size: -
j_call: TRBJ2-7
v_call: TRBV18
d_call: -

cdr3_nt: TGCGCCAGCAGCACGGTCCCGGGCCAAGAGCAGTACTTC
cdr3_aa: CASSTVPGQEQYF
clone_size: many
j_call: TRBJ2-7
v_call: TRBV5-1
d_call: -

cdr3_nt: TGCGCCAGCAGCTTGGCCCGGACAGGGTCCGATAAACAGTACTTC
cdr3_aa: CASSLARTGSDKQYF
clone_size: -
j_call: TRBJ2-7
v_call: TRBV5-1
d_call: TRBD1